Listed here is a single T cell receptor beta chain. Per the original methods: Counts of nucleated cells, estimated from reference gene primer amplification, were obtained. Here immunoSEQ multiplex PCR was the method, and the copy in TCRdb shows in-frame clones only, minus some. That table gives V, J and clone size, and the DNA gave D and trimming. The sample has 150,000 or so clones; over 80% are singletons. The source of the sample is a study of blood T cell repertoires in COVID-19. Study information: Both acute and convalescent COVID-19 samples were obtained from the United States, Italy and Spain. In each case, the material was cDNA or gDNA derived from T cells, B-cell-depleted T cells, or PBMCs.

The sequence derives from a woman aged 60-70 years with acute or convalescent COVID-19. The sequenced material came from peripheral blood.

The CDR3 DNA sequence: TGTGCCAGCAGTCCCACGGGGCAGGGGGCTACTGAAGCTTTCTTT. This gives the protein CASSPTGQGATEAFF. The chain links TRBV28 to TRBJ1-1; 8 nucleotides line up with TRBD1. The CDR3 is made up of 15 amino acids. V lost 5 bases to trimming and J lost 5 bases; unmatched junction nucleotides: 10. CDR1 is MDHEN, CDR2 SYDVKM, per germline. The complete variable domain, with remaining parts taken from reference TRBV28 and TRBJ1-1, reads DVKVTQSSRYLVKRTGEKVFLECVQDMDHENMFWYRQDPGLGLRLIYFSYDVKMKEKGDIPEGYSVSREKKERFSLILESASTNQTSMYLCASSPTGQGATEAFFGQGTRLTVV.